This passage covers 7 T cell receptor beta chains from one sample sequenced in a study of blood T cell repertoires in COVID-19. Assay: immunoSEQ multiplex PCR; the TCRdb copy retains only in-frame clones and omits some. The sample contains about 110,000 clones, over 65% of which appear only once. The sequencing input was peripheral blood. The receptor source for this set is a woman of 80 years or more with acute or convalescent COVID-19.

The chain couples TRBV7-2 to TRBJ1-5; D is perhaps TRBD1 (6 bases). Germline-derived CDR1 and CDR2 are SGHTA and FQGNSA. The CDR3 sequence is 14 residues long. Trimming shortened V by 1 base and J by 6 bases, and 10 bases separated the two germline ends. CDR3 sequence: CASSLVQGAQPQHF. The CDR3 DNA reads as TGTGCCAGCAGCTTAGTACAGGGTGCTCAGCCCCAGCATTTT.

The rearrangement uses TRBV30 and TRBJ2-7; D is possibly TRBD2 (5 bases). The CDR3 extends over 12 amino acids. V was cut by 0 bases and J by 9 bases, with 12 bases left in between. CDR1 is GTSNPN and CDR2 is SVGIG in the germline V gene (reference sequence). CDR3 in amino acids: CAWSVTGEGQYF. The CDR3 coding sequence is TGTGCCTGGAGTGTAACGGGTGAGGGGCAGTACTTC.

CDR3: CASSLAPGKGNTIYF. The CDR3 coding sequence is TGTGCCAGCAGCTTGGCCCCAGGGAAGGGAAACACCATATATTTT. The chain carries TRBV5-5 and TRBJ1-3, with D possibly matching TRBD1 (5 bases). Germline V gene data show CDR1 as SGHKS and CDR2 as YYEKEE (reference sequence). The CDR3 runs to 15 residues. The V end was cut by 0 bases, the J end by 4 bases, with 11 bases between. Supplemented by reference TRBV5-5 and TRBJ1-3, the full variable domain reads DAGVTQSPTHLIKTRGQQVTLRCSPISGHKSVSWYQQVLGQGPQFIFQYYEKEERGRGNFPDRFSARQFPNYSSELNVNALLLGDSALYLCASSLAPGKGNTIYFGEGSWLTVV.

The chain carries TRBV18 and TRBJ2-2; D is perhaps TRBD2 (6 bases). CDR1 is KGHSH and CDR2 is LQKENI in the germline V gene. The ends were cut back, 0 bases at V and 7 bases at J, with 12 bases in the middle. The CDR3 is made up of 15 amino acids. The CDR3 DNA reads TGTGCCAGCTCACCACCTGGAGGGTTTGGCGGGGAGCTGTTTTTT. Translation: CASSPPGGFGGELFF.

The chain is built from TRBV7-9 and TRBJ1-3, with 8 bases lining up with TRBD1. V dropped 3 bases and J dropped 11; count of bases not matched to a gene: 12. The length of the CDR3 is 15 residues. Germline V gene sequence: CDR1 SEHNR, CDR2 FQNEAQ (reference sequence). Here the CDR3 DNA reads TGTGCCAGCAGCTTTCCGGGACAGGATACGGGCCCCATATATTTT. Translating gives CASSFPGQDTGPIYF.

The chain links TRBV13 to TRBJ2-7; D unclear. The CDR3 contains 15 residues. V gave up 4 bases and J gave up 2 bases, with 15 bases separating them. The germline V gene encodes CDR1 PRHDT and CDR2 FYEKMQ (reference sequence). CDR3 bases: TGTGCCAGCAGCTCAATCCCGGGTACACCCTACGAGCAGTACTTC. This gives the protein CASSSIPGTPYEQYF.

The chain couples TRBV4-3 to TRBJ2-7; TRBD1 is a possible D gene (5 bases). The germline V gene has CDR1 LGHNA and CDR2 YSLEER. The CDR3 spans 14 residues. Between the trimmed V and J ends, which lost 0 bases and 6 bases, there was a span of 12 bases. The chain's CDR3 is CASSQEQASTEQYF. The CDR3 DNA follows: TGCGCCAGCAGCCAAGAACAGGCGTCGACCGAGCAGTACTTC.